Below are 9 T cell receptor beta chains sequenced from a single sample in a study of CD8+CD57+ T cells in acquired aplastic anemia. TCR beta VDJ combinations and CDR3 sequences were profiled from genomic DNA. Via MiXCR, TCRdb re-called the reads, giving one row per CDR3 protein. The repertoire includes about 420,000 distinct CDR3 sequences, around 72% of them detected once, and around 4% sits in the top ten. Sequencing input: sorted CD4+, CD8+, or CD8+CD57+ T cells (not recorded which) from PBMCs. The origin of the receptors is a human donor in good health, serving as a control.

This clonotype turned up a few times. V gene TRBV7-9 combines with J gene TRBJ1-6; D might be TRBD1 (6 bases). The CDR3 totals 11 residues. V dropped 7 bases and J dropped 14 bases, with 12 bases sitting between them. Germline V lookup: CDR1 SEHNR, CDR2 FQNEAQ (reference sequence). CDR3 loop: CASIPRGTLHF. The CDR3 coding sequence is TGTGCCAGCATCCCTAGGGGGACCCTCCACTTT. The complete variable domain, with remaining parts taken from reference TRBV7-9 and TRBJ1-6, reads DTGVSQNPRHKITKRGQNVTFRCDPISEHNRLYWYRQTLGQGPEFLTYFQNEAQLEKSRLLSDRFSAERPKGSFSTLEIQRTEQGDSAMYLCASIPRGTLHFGNGTRLTVT.

This clonotype has a handful of counts. A much larger clone is a single base away; this may be a read error. V gene TRBV19 combines with J gene TRBJ1-4; the D is unclear. Per the germline V gene, CDR1 is LNHDA and CDR2 is SQIVND (reference sequence). The CDR3 loop spans 13 amino acids. With 9 bases removed from V and 1 base from J, the gap between germline ends came to 9 bases. The CDR3 DNA is TGTGCCAGCAGCATTTTAACTAATGAAAAACTGTTTTTT. This gives the protein CASSILTNEKLFF.

This clonotype was detected a few times. One junction end does not reproduce the germline sequence, and a read error may be involved. The chain uses TRBV19 and TRBJ1-2; D possibly corresponds to TRBD1 (5 bases). The CDR3 totals 15 residues. CDR1 and CDR2 from the germline V gene are LNHDA and SQIVND (reference sequence). CDR3 sequence (DNA): TGTGTCAGTAGTATCTCCCCAGGGATTTACTATGGCTACACCTTC. This codes for CVSSISPGIYYGYTF.

About this clonotype itself: A much larger clone sits a single nucleotide away, making a read error possible. The chain couples TRBV24-1 to TRBJ1-2; the D gene is possibly TRBD1 (6 bases). Trimming shortened V by 11 bases and J by 8 bases, and 23 bases separated the two germline ends. The CDR3 spans 14 residues. CDR1 is KGHDR and CDR2 is SFDVKD in the germline V gene. In DNA form, the CDR3 reads TGTGCCAGCAGCCAAGAGTACGGGGGCTCCGGCTACACCTTC. Translating it yields CASSQEYGGSGYTF.

Concerning this clonotype: At one end, the junction sequence differs from germline, possibly due to a read error. The genes are TRBV7-8 and TRBJ1-4; maybe TRBD1 (5 bases). This CDR3 is 16 amino acids long. The germline gives CDR1 SGHVS, CDR2 FQNEAQ. This CDR3 reads CARDSNSGTDSEKLFF. The CDR3 DNA sequence: TGTGCCAGAGACTCAAATTCCGGCACAGACAGTGAAAAGCTGTTTTTT.

The J gene is TRBJ1-5, the V gene TRBV7-2; D uncertain. The V and J ends lost 3 bases and 14 bases respectively, with 17 bases between them. Germline CDR1 and CDR2: SGHTA and FQGNSA. CDR3 length: 13 amino acids. In DNA, the CDR3 is TGTGCCAGCAGCTTGAGTAGCGGGTCCTACGAGCATTTT. Translation gives CASSLSSGSYEHF.

The chain uses TRBV7-2 and TRBJ1-6, with D perhaps TRBD1 (5 bases). The ends were cut back, 5 bases at V and 15 bases at J, with 26 bases in the middle. The CDR3 loop spans 16 amino acids. From germline, CDR1 is SGHTA and CDR2 FQGNSA. The CDR3 DNA reads TGTGCCAGCAGCCCGACAGATGATAATCATCCCCCGCACCTCCACTTT. Translating it yields CASSPTDDNHPPHLHF.

Concerning this clonotype itself: The missing conserved phenylalanine or tryptophan at the end of this CDR3 makes a read error likely. The DNA is omitted, as the CDR3 cannot be located on it reliably, and the CDR3 follows TCRdb's listing. This chain connects TRBV2 to TRBJ2-5; TRBD2 is the table's D call, not checked against the DNA. The CDR3 has 15 amino acids, counting both end residues. Germline V gene data show CDR1 as SNHLY and CDR2 as FYNNEI. The CDR3 is CASTGVDTQYFGPGI.

As to this clonotype: The conserved phenylalanine or tryptophan normally closing the CDR3 is absent here, so this likely arose from a read error. It is unclear where the CDR3 begins or ends on the DNA, so no DNA is shown, and the CDR3 is as TCRdb lists it. The chain has TRBV7-2 and TRBJ1-4. Both ends counted, the CDR3 spans 13 residues. The V gene's germline CDR1 is SGHTA and CDR2 FQGNSA. The CDR3 loop reads CASSRNWDEQYFV.